A selection of T cell receptor beta chains follows, all from one sample in a study of T cells after yellow fever vaccination. In TCRdb, the 5' RACE reads were re-called with MiXCR into one record per CDR3 protein. This table has fewer than 350,000 distinct CDR3 sequences, 3.5% to 4.5% appearing once. The sample consisted of PBMCs, taken 15 days after the yellow fever booster vaccination. The source is a man aged 18 to 35 who received the YFV17D yellow fever vaccine. CDR3s include the opening cysteine and the closing phenylalanine or tryptophan. A D gene is named only where the DNA matches it firmly. Only some rows state a clone size, as once, few, many or a class for expanded clones.

D: -; V: TRBV7-9; size: few; J: TRBJ1-1; CDR3: CASSLSRRMNTEAFF; DNA: TGTGCCAGCAGCTTAAGCAGGCGAATGAACACTGAAGCTTTCTTT
D: TRBD1; V: TRBV7-9; size: many; J: TRBJ1-1; CDR3: CASSPLTGRATEAFF; DNA: TGTGCCAGCAGTCCTCTGACAGGGAGAGCCACTGAAGCTTTCTTT
D: -; V: TRBV20-1; size: many; J: TRBJ2-5; CDR3: CSARGSGETQYF; DNA: TGCAGTGCTAGAGGGAGTGGGGAGACCCAGTACTTC
D: -; V: TRBV5-1; size: many; J: TRBJ2-5; CDR3: CASSLARVQETQYF; DNA: TGCGCCAGCAGCCTCGCGCGGGTCCAAGAGACCCAGTACTTC
D: -; V: TRBV5-1; size: -; J: TRBJ2-1; CDR3: CASSLLGQIKAQEQFF; DNA: TGCGCCAGCAGCTTACTAGGACAGATCAAAGCACAGGAGCAGTTCTTC
D: TRBD2; V: TRBV4-3; size: many; J: TRBJ2-3; CDR3: CASSQGPVAGGLTVADTQYF; DNA: TGCGCCAGCAGCCAAGGTCCCGTAGCGGGGGGCCTCACGGTCGCAGATACGCAGTATTTT
D: -; V: TRBV6-6; size: few; J: TRBJ2-2; CDR3: CASSHQNTGELFF; DNA: TGTGCCAGCAGTCACCAAAACACCGGGGAGCTGTTTTTT
D: TRBD2; V: TRBV20-1; size: few; J: TRBJ2-3; CDR3: CSAHRAGGPVDTQYF; DNA: TGCAGTGCCCATCGGGCGGGGGGGCCGGTAGATACGCAGTATTTT
D: -; V: TRBV30; size: many; J: TRBJ2-3; CDR3: CAWATRGTPSTDTQYF; DNA: TGTGCCTGGGCGACTAGAGGGACCCCTAGCACAGATACGCAGTATTTT
D: -; V: TRBV20-1; size: many; J: TRBJ1-1; CDR3: CSATAWGGGGTEAFF; DNA: TGCAGTGCGACCGCCTGGGGGGGTGGAGGCACTGAAGCTTTCTTT
D: -; V: TRBV29-1; size: few; J: TRBJ1-2; CDR3: CSVGGKGNYGYTF; DNA: TGCAGCGTTGGGGGAAAGGGAAACTATGGCTACACCTTC
D: -; V: TRBV20-1; size: few; J: TRBJ2-1; CDR3: CSAPNLGSGYNEQFF; DNA: TGCAGTGCCCCGAACCTGGGGTCGGGCTACAATGAGCAGTTCTTC
D: TRBD1; V: TRBV18; size: few; J: TRBJ1-3; CDR3: CASSPRDREPGNTIYF; DNA: TGTGCCAGCTCACCGAGGGACAGGGAGCCTGGAAACACCATATATTTT
D: TRBD2; V: TRBV12-3/TRBV12-4; size: -; J: TRBJ2-1; CDR3: CASGPGLAGGRGEQFF; DNA: TGTGCCAGCGGGCCGGGACTAGCGGGGGGGAGGGGTGAGCAGTTCTTC
D: -; V: TRBV12-3/TRBV12-4; size: many; J: TRBJ2-3; CDR3: CASNPGPAETDTQYF; DNA: TGTGCCAGCAACCCGGGGCCAGCGGAGACAGATACGCAGTATTTT
D: -; V: TRBV29-1; size: many; J: TRBJ1-1; CDR3: CSVRPMNTEAFF; DNA: TGCAGCGTCCGACCCATGAACACTGAAGCTTTCTTT
D: TRBD1; V: TRBV5-1; size: few; J: TRBJ1-1; CDR3: CASSLGDRPTLYTEAFF; DNA: TGCGCCAGCAGCTTGGGGGACAGGCCTACCTTGTACACTGAAGCTTTCTTT
D: -; V: TRBV6-5; size: many; J: TRBJ2-3; CDR3: CASSRGWKDTQYF; DNA: TGTGCCAGCAGCCGGGGCTGGAAGGATACGCAGTATTTT
D: -; V: TRBV20-1; size: many; J: TRBJ1-5; CDR3: CSARDDPNQPQHF; DNA: TGCAGTGCTAGAGATGACCCAAATCAGCCCCAGCATTTT
D: -; V: TRBV7-8; size: -; J: TRBJ1-1; CDR3: CASSSSREKNTEAFF; DNA: TGTGCCAGCAGCTCCTCCAGGGAAAAGAACACTGAAGCTTTCTTT
D: -; V: TRBV5-1; size: few; J: TRBJ1-4; CDR3: CASSLDQEKLFF; DNA: TGCGCCAGCAGCTTGGATCAGGAAAAACTGTTTTTT
D: -; V: TRBV18; size: many; J: TRBJ1-1; CDR3: CASSPPMREKAFF; DNA: TGTGCCAGCTCACCCCCTATGAGGGAAAAAGCTTTCTTT
D: -; V: TRBV5-1; size: -; J: TRBJ2-5; CDR3: CASSFNGLQETQYF; DNA: TGCGCCAGCAGCTTTAACGGTTTACAAGAGACCCAGTACTTC
D: TRBD1; V: TRBV18; size: many; J: TRBJ1-1; CDR3: CASSPLTGAPNTEAFF; DNA: TGTGCCAGCTCACCCTTGACAGGGGCGCCGAACACTGAAGCTTTCTTT
D: -; V: TRBV7-2; size: many; J: TRBJ1-6; CDR3: CASSLGPGINSPLHF; DNA: TGTGCCAGCAGCTTAGGACCGGGCATTAATTCACCCCTCCACTTT
D: -; V: TRBV9; size: many; J: TRBJ1-5; CDR3: CASSVTAGRNQPQHF; DNA: TGTGCCAGCAGCGTAACAGCAGGGCGCAATCAGCCCCAGCATTTT
D: -; V: TRBV20-1; size: -; J: TRBJ2-3; CDR3: CSASWRDFTDTQYF; DNA: TGCAGTGCTAGTTGGCGGGATTTCACAGATACGCAGTATTTT
D: -; V: TRBV12-3/TRBV12-4; size: many; J: TRBJ2-1; CDR3: CASSNKGLEQFF; DNA: TGTGCCAGCAGTAACAAAGGACTAGAGCAGTTCTTC
D: -; V: TRBV12-3/TRBV12-4; size: few; J: TRBJ2-5; CDR3: CASSFETAQETQYF; DNA: TGTGCCAGCAGTTTCGAGACAGCCCAAGAGACCCAGTACTTC
D: -; V: TRBV7-9; size: -; J: TRBJ2-3; CDR3: CASSFAALLDTDTQYF; DNA: TGTGCCAGCAGCTTCGCGGCTCTACTTGACACAGATACGCAGTATTTT
D: -; V: TRBV6-2/TRBV6-3; size: few; J: TRBJ1-5; CDR3: CASSSDNDKRPQHF; DNA: TGTGCCAGCAGTTCTGACAATGATAAGCGGCCCCAGCATTTT